This T cell receptor beta chain was obtained from a study of blood T cells in healthy people across ages. Per individual sample, total RNA of at least 5 micrograms was extracted. CDR1 GTSNPN and CDR2 SVGIG come from the germline V gene (reference sequence). Trimming removed 3 bases from V and 6 bases from J, with 19 bases in between. This CDR3 is built from 15 residues. Points on this clonotype: Its specificity is unknown.

Alongside a J-beta primer mix, a sample-barcoded 5' primer served in a second PCR lasting 7 to 11 cycles. Sequencing of every sample gave 2.5 million or more CDR3-containing paired-end reads. TCRdb itself ran the 5' RACE reads through MiXCR, one entry per CDR3 protein. The top ten hold approximately 10% of the sample, which has some 1.6 million distinct CDR3 sequences, around 35% seen once. Broader study findings: It was not known whether donors were CMV positive (a possible confounder of expanded clonotype changes). The study found more naive CD4+ cells and higher diversity in long-lived than aged donors.

The chain employs TRBV30 and TRBJ2-3, with a tentative D call TRBD1 (8 bases). The source is a woman in her thirties in good health. Source material: blood. CDR3 sequence: CAWRGGQGACDTQYF. CDR3 DNA sequence: TGTGCCTGGAGGGGGGGGCAGGGGGCGTGTGATACGCAGTATTTT.